One and the same sample provided the 22 T cell receptor beta chains below, sequenced in a study of blood T cell repertoires in COVID-19. Assay: immunoSEQ multiplex PCR; the TCRdb copy retains only in-frame clones and omits some. Of some 520,000 clones in the sample, 89% are singletons; the top ten hold about 1%. Sequencing input: peripheral blood. The source is a man between 18 and 29 years old with COVID-19, enrolled during active disease.

The chain has TRBV27 and TRBJ2-7, with D possibly TRBD2 on 5 matching bases. Germline lookup yields CDR1 MNHEY and CDR2 SMNVEV (reference sequence). Trimming stripped 6 bases from V and 3 bases from J, with 18 bases between. The CDR3 spans 15 residues. CDR3 protein: CASSPSGSANYEQYF. CDR3 coding DNA: TGTGCCAGCAGCCCGTCGGGTAGCGCAAACTACGAGCAGTACTTC.

The V gene is TRBV5-1, the J gene TRBJ1-2; 7 bases agree with TRBD1. The CDR3 totals 13 residues. CDR1 is SGHRS and CDR2 is YFSETQ in the germline V gene. V was pared by 3 bases and J by 4 bases, with 3 bases of the junction left unmatched. This chain's CDR3 is CASSSGTVYGYTF. The CDR3 nucleotides are TGCGCCAGCAGCTCTGGGACAGTCTATGGCTACACCTTC.

V is TRBV11-2 and J is TRBJ2-2, with unresolved D. V was clipped by 4 bases and J by 4 bases, with 4 bases between them. The CDR3 length is 12 residues. From germline, CDR1 is SGHAT and CDR2 FQNNGV. The CDR3 spells CASSSLTGELFF. CDR3 DNA: TGTGCCAGCAGCTCCCTCACCGGGGAGCTGTTTTTT.

V is TRBV4-2 and J is TRBJ2-1; D perhaps matches TRBD1 (6 bases). This CDR3 comprises 16 residues. The V end was cut by 3 bases, the J end by 12 bases, with 24 bases between. CDR1 and CDR2 (germline): LGHNA, YNFKEQ. CDR3 nucleotide sequence: TGTGCCAGCAGCCATGGCAGGGGCCGGCTTTGGGCAGGGCAGTTCTTC. It codes for CASSHGRGRLWAGQFF.

CDR3 DNA: TGTGCCAGCAGCCAGATAATAGCAGACGAGCAGTACTTC. Amino acid sequence: CASSQIIADEQYF. The chain is built from TRBV3-1 (or the pseudogene TRBV3-2) and TRBJ2-7; D is unclear. Trimming removed 3 bases at V and 5 bases at J, with 11 bases between. The CDR3 length is 13 residues. Germline values: CDR1 LGHDT, CDR2 YNNKEL (reference sequence).

The genes are TRBV15 and TRBJ1-4; D uncertain. This CDR3 is built from 14 residues. Trimming took 1 base from V and 8 from J, leaving 11 bases between them. In germline, CDR1 is LNHNV, CDR2 YYDKDF (reference sequence). The CDR3 DNA follows: TGTGCCACCAGCAGAGGAGGGAATTTCGAAAAACTGTTTTTT. It codes for CATSRGGNFEKLFF.

V gene TRBV20-1 combines with J gene TRBJ2-3; D gene uncertain. Trimming removed 6 bases at V and 0 bases at J, with 4 bases between. Germline loops: CDR1 DFQATT, CDR2 SNEGSKA (reference sequence). The CDR3 sequence is 11 residues long. As DNA, the CDR3 is TGCAGTGCGACTAGCACAGATACGCAGTATTTT. The encoded protein is CSATSTDTQYF.

The chain recombines TRBV28 with TRBJ2-7; weak D call: TRBD1 (6 bases). V was clipped by 4 bases and J by 4 bases, with 8 bases between them. This CDR3 is 12 amino acids long. Germline V gene lookup returns CDR1 MDHEN and CDR2 SYDVKM. CDR3 sequence: CASSSGEYEQYF. CDR3 DNA sequence: TGTGCCAGCAGTTCAGGGGAGTACGAGCAGTACTTC.

The CDR3 DNA reads as TGTGCCAGCAGTCATAATGGCGTCACAGGGAACACTGAAGCTTTCTTT. Residues: CASSHNGVTGNTEAFF. The gene calls are TRBV7-8 and TRBJ1-1, with a possible D match to TRBD1 (5 bases). Germline lookup yields CDR1 SGHVS and CDR2 FQNEAQ. V lost 6 bases, J lost 1 base, and 18 bases lay in between. The CDR3 has 16 residues. Variable domain in full (rest from reference TRBV7-8 and TRBJ1-1): GAGVSQSPRYKVAKRGQDVALRCDPISGHVSLFWYQQALGQGPEFLTYFQNEAQLDKSGLPSDRFFAERPEGSVSTLKIQRTQQEDSAVYLCASSHNGVTGNTEAFFGQGTRLTVV.

The chain combines TRBV15 with TRBJ2-2, with 9 bases that match TRBD1. Looked up from germline, CDR1 is LNHNV and CDR2 is YYDKDF (reference sequence). The CDR3 extends over 16 amino acids. Losses at the gene ends were 3 bases for V and 4 bases for J; bases not matched to a gene: 6. CDR3 residues: CATSREQGAGTGELFF. The CDR3 DNA sequence: TGTGCCACCAGCAGGGAACAGGGGGCCGGCACCGGGGAGCTGTTTTTT.

The chain couples TRBV6-2 or TRBV6-3 to TRBJ2-1, with D uncertain. Per the germline V gene, CDR1 is MNHEY and CDR2 is SVGEGT. V lost 6 bases, J lost 9 bases, and 15 bases lay in between. CDR3 length: 13 amino acids. CDR3 loop: CASSLATLGEQFF. The CDR3 bases are TGTGCCAGCAGCTTGGCCACGCTTGGTGAGCAGTTCTTC.

The chain has TRBV5-4 and TRBJ1-2; the match to TRBD1 covers 10 bases. V dropped 3 bases and J dropped 5; count of bases not matched to a gene: 1. This CDR3 contains 13 residues. Germline V gives CDR1 SGHNT, CDR2 YYREEE (reference sequence). CDR3 residues: CASSSDRGYGYTF. The CDR3, as DNA: TGTGCCAGCAGCTCGGACAGGGGGTATGGCTACACCTTC.

The chain has TRBV11-2 and TRBJ2-3, with TRBD2 identical over 13 bases. V lost 3 bases, J lost 7 bases, and 16 bases stayed unmatched. The CDR3 sequence is 19 residues long. Per germline, CDR1 SGHAT and CDR2 FQNNGV. CDR3: CASSFEFSRTSGSSYTQYF. Here the CDR3 DNA reads TGTGCCAGCAGCTTCGAGTTCTCAAGGACTAGCGGGAGTTCGTATACGCAGTATTTT.

V and J are TRBV10-2 and TRBJ2-7; TRBD2 might be the D (5 bases). Per the germline V gene, CDR1 is WSHSY and CDR2 is SAAADI. The CDR3 is 14 residues long. V was clipped by 4 bases and J by 7 bases, with 17 bases between them. The CDR3 DNA is TGCGCCAGCAGTGCTTACACGGGGTTAGGGGAGCAGTACTTC. Protein product: CASSAYTGLGEQYF.

V usage is TRBV2 and J usage is TRBJ1-6; D ambiguous. V shed 1 base and J shed 5 bases, with 18 bases lying between them. Germline V gives CDR1 SNHLY, CDR2 FYNNEI. There are 18 residues in the CDR3. The CDR3 DNA follows: TGTGCCAGCAGTGAAGATTCCTCGAGGTGGAAGAATAATTCACCCCTCCACTTT. It translates to CASSEDSSRWKNNSPLHF.

The chain couples TRBV19 to TRBJ2-7; tentative D call: TRBD1 (5 bases). The CDR3 runs to 14 residues. V lost 7 bases and J lost 3, with 16 bases in between. CDR1 is LNHDA and CDR2 is SQIVND in the germline V gene (reference sequence). The CDR3 nucleotides read TGTGCCAGTATGGTTAGGGGTCCCTACTACGAGCAGTACTTC. Translated: CASMVRGPYYEQYF.

V gene TRBV3-1 (or the pseudogene TRBV3-2) combines with J gene TRBJ2-3; 16 nucleotides line up with TRBD2. CDR3 length: 18 residues. V lost 4 bases and J lost 4; bases outside the gene matches: 8. Germline CDR1 LGHDT, CDR2 YNNKEL (reference sequence). CDR3 nucleotides: TGTGCCAGCAGCCGAAGGGCAGGGACTAGCGGGGGGGCAGATACGCAGTATTTT. Its translation: CASSRRAGTSGGADTQYF.

The chain couples TRBV20-1 to TRBJ2-7, with 10 bases lining up with TRBD1. The CDR3 covers 14 residues. J lost 4 bases, V lost 3 bases, and 6 bases had no gene match. Germline V gives CDR1 DFQATT, CDR2 SNEGSKA (reference sequence). In nucleotides, the CDR3 is TGCAGTGCTAGTCCCCGGGACAGGGGTTACGAGCAGTACTTC. This sequence encodes CSASPRDRGYEQYF.

J is TRBJ1-1 and V is TRBV27; 8 bases fit TRBD1. Unmatched junction bases numbered 6, after V lost 6 bases and J lost 6 bases. The CDR3 length is 13 residues. Germline V gene lookup returns CDR1 MNHEY and CDR2 SMNVEV (reference sequence). For the CDR3, the DNA is TGTGCCAGCAGCAGCAGGGGGCTTTCTGAAGCTTTCTTT. It translates to CASSSRGLSEAFF.

The V gene is TRBV23-1, the J gene TRBJ1-6, with a weak D call TRBD1 (5 bases). TRBV23-1 is an ORF, with its function uncertain. The CDR3 has 13 amino acids. V was shortened by 5 bases and J by 8 bases, with 10 bases between the two germline ends. The CDR3 DNA follows: TGCGCCAGCAGTTGGACACACTATTCACCCCTCCACTTT. Its translation is CASSWTHYSPLHF.

This rearrangement joins TRBV18 to TRBJ1-4, with 9 positions matching TRBD1. The V gene's germline CDR1 is KGHSH and CDR2 LQKENI. CDR3 size: 15 residues. The ends lost 1 base at V and 7 bases at J; junction bases unmatched: 4. For the CDR3, the DNA is TGTGCCAGCTCACCACGAGTGGACAGGGGTGAAAAACTGTTTTTT. Residues: CASSPRVDRGEKLFF.

The chain has TRBV6-5 and TRBJ2-7; D is uncertain. The CDR3 has 12 amino acids. Trimming removed 6 bases from V and 4 bases from J, with 10 bases in between. The germline CDR1 and CDR2 sequences are MNHEY and SVGAGI. The CDR3 DNA is TGTGCCAGCAGATCCGACGGGTACGAGCAGTACTTC. Residues: CASRSDGYEQYF.